This T cell receptor (beta chain) was captured by sequencing in a study of T cells in Graves' hyperthyroidism and ophthalmopathy. RNA transcripts were the template for amplifying TCR beta CDR3 regions. The HTBI set primed first-round TCR CDR3 RT-PCR. TCRdb reprocessed the multiplex PCR reads via MiXCR and lists one record per CDR3 protein. There are around 300,000 distinct CDR3 sequences in the sample; around 15% occur only once, and 7.9% lies in the top ten. Diagnosis rested on symptoms, serum thyroxine and TRAb, thyroid ultrasound, and orbital computed tomography. Germline V gene data show CDR1 as KGHDR and CDR2 as SFDVKD. The CDR3 contains 17 residues. With 4 bases removed from V and 0 bases from J, the gap between germline ends came to 15 bases.

The sequenced sample consisted of blood. This sequence joins TRBV24-1 and TRBJ2-4; a possible D gene is TRBD1 (6 bases). The TCR comes from a woman aged 40 to 50 with Graves' hyperthyroidism. In nucleotides, the CDR3 is TGTGCCACCAGTGAAACCGTGGGGGACACAGCCAAAAACATTCAGTACTTC. It encodes CATSETVGDTAKNIQYF.